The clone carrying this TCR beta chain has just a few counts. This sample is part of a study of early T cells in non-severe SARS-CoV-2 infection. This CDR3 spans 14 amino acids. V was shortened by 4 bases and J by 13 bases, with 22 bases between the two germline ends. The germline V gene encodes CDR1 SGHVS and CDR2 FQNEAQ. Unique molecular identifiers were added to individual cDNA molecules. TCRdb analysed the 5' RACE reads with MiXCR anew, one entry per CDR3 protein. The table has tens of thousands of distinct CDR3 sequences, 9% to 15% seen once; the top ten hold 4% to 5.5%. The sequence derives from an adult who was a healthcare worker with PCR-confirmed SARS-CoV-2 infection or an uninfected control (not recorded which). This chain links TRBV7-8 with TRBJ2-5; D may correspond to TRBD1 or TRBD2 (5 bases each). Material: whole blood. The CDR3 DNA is TGTGCCAGCAGCTCGGGACCAGGGTTCCCGCGAGGGTACTTC. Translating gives CASSSGPGFPRGYF. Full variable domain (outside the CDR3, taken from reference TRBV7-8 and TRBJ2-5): GAGVSQSPRYKVAKRGQDVALRCDPISGHVSLFWYQQALGQGPEFLTYFQNEAQLDKSGLPSDRFFAERPEGSVSTLKIQRTQQEDSAVYLCASSSGPGFPRGYFGPGTRLLVL.